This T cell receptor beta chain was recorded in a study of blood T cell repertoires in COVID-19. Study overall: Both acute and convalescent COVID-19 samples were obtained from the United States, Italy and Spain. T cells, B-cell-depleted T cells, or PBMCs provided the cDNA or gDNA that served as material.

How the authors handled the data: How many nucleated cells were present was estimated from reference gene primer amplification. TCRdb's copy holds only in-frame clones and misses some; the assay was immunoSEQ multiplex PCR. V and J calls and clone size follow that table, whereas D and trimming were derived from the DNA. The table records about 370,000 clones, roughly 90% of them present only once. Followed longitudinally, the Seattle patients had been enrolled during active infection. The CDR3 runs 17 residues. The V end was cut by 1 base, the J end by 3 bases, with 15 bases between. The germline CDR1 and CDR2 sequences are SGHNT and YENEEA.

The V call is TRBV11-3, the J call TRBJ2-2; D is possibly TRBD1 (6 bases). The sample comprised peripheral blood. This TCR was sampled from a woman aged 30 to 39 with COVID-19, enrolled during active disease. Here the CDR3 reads CASSLGQGYRDTGELFF. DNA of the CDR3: TGTGCCAGCAGCTTAGGGCAGGGGTATCGTGACACCGGGGAGCTGTTTTTT.